The rows below give T cell receptor beta chains drawn from one sample of a study of T cells after yellow fever vaccination. A single record per CDR3 protein comes from TCRdb applying MiXCR to the 5' RACE reads. The sample lists 250,000 to 300,000 distinct CDR3 sequences, about 5.2% occurring once. Sequenced here: CD4+ T cells sorted from PBMCs, sampled on the day of the yellow fever booster vaccination. The receptors stem from a man aged 18 to 29 who received the YFV17D yellow fever vaccine. The CDR3 runs from the conserved cysteine through the conserved F or W. A D gene is named only where the DNA matches it firmly. Only part of the rows carry a size: once, few, many, or a class if the clone is expanded.

j_gene,d_gene,abundance,v_gene,CDR3nt,CDR3aa
TRBJ1-2,.,many,TRBV9,TGTGCCAGCAGCGTAGCTGTGGGAAACTATGGCTACACCTTC,CASSVAVGNYGYTF
TRBJ2-1,.,.,TRBV6-2/TRBV6-3,TGTGCCAGCAGTGACCATAGCTCCTACAATGAGCAGTTCTTC,CASSDHSSYNEQFF
TRBJ1-5,TRBD1,many,TRBV7-2,TGTGCCAGCAGCGCGGACAGGGATCAGCCCCAGCATTTT,CASSADRDQPQHF
TRBJ2-1,.,few,TRBV5-1,TGCGCCAGCAGCCGTATCGGGGGCAATGAGCAGTTCTTC,CASSRIGGNEQFF
TRBJ2-6,.,.,TRBV6-1,TGTGCCAGCAGCCAACAGGGATATGGGGCCAACGTCCTGACTTTC,CASSQQGYGANVLTF
TRBJ1-1,.,many,TRBV7-2,TGTGCCAGCAGGCAAGGGGGGGATCAGGCTTTCTTT,CASRQGGDQAFF
TRBJ2-5,TRBD1,few,TRBV5-4,TGTGCCAGCAGCTCCATGGACAGGGGAGAGACCCAGTACTTC,CASSSMDRGETQYF
TRBJ1-5,.,many,TRBV6-6,TGTGCCAGCAGTTACTCGAGGGGAGGTAGCAATCAGCCCCAGCATTTT,CASSYSRGGSNQPQHF
TRBJ1-2,TRBD1,few,TRBV6-2/TRBV6-3,TGTGCCACTTCGGACAGGGGGCTCTATGGCTACACCTTC,CATSDRGLYGYTF
TRBJ2-5,TRBD2,.,TRBV6-5,TGTGCCAGCAGGCGGGACTACCGGGAGACCCAGTACTTC,CASRRDYRETQYF
TRBJ2-2,TRBD2,.,TRBV7-3,TGTGCCAGCAGCCCGACCGCTAGCGGGGGGAACACCGGGGAGCTGTTTTTT,CASSPTASGGNTGELFF
TRBJ1-2,.,many,TRBV12-3/TRBV12-4,TGTGCCAGCAGTTTAGGGTCCAACTATGGCTACACCTTC,CASSLGSNYGYTF
TRBJ1-1,.,few,TRBV12-3/TRBV12-4,TGTGCCAGCAGTTTCTATAAGGCGACCGCACTTGAAGCTTTCTTT,CASSFYKATALEAFF
TRBJ1-1,TRBD1,many,TRBV7-9,TGTGCCAGCAGCGCTCCAGGGGGGCGGTTCACTGAAGCTTTCTTT,CASSAPGGRFTEAFF
TRBJ1-2,TRBD1,few,TRBV11-1,TGTGCCAGCAGCGCCCGCGGACAGGGGGCGGGAGGCTACACCTTC,CASSARGQGAGGYTF
TRBJ2-1,TRBD2,many,TRBV3-1,TGTGCCAGCAGCCTTCAAGCGGGGGTTTACAATGAGCAGTTCTTC,CASSLQAGVYNEQFF
TRBJ2-6,.,few,TRBV9,TGTGCCAGCAGCGTACTTGGCCCTGGGGCCAACGTCCTGACTTTC,CASSVLGPGANVLTF
TRBJ2-1,TRBD1,many,TRBV20-1,TGCAGTGCTCGAGGGACAGGGGTTGGGGCCTACAATGAGCAGTTCTTC,CSARGTGVGAYNEQFF
TRBJ1-1,.,few,TRBV18,TGTGCCAGCTCACGCCCACAGACTGGCCGGGAAGCTTTCTTT,CASSRPQTGREAFF
TRBJ2-3,TRBD1,few,TRBV7-2,TGTGCCAGCAGACAGGGACAGGGGGATTCAGATACGCAGTATTTT,CASRQGQGDSDTQYF
TRBJ2-1,.,few,TRBV7-2,TGTGCCAGCAGCTTAGGTCGGGGGAACACCAAGAATGAGCAGTTCTTC,CASSLGRGNTKNEQFF
TRBJ2-2,.,many,TRBV4-2,TGTGCCAGCAGCAGGGCGTCCGGAACCGGGGAGCTGTTTTTT,CASSRASGTGELFF
TRBJ1-2,TRBD1,.,TRBV14,TGTGCCAGCAGCCCTGGGACAGGCCTCTATGGCTACACCTTC,CASSPGTGLYGYTF
TRBJ2-4,TRBD1,few,TRBV12-3/TRBV12-4,TGTGCCAGCAGTGGGACAGGGGTGGGGAACATTCAGTACTTC,CASSGTGVGNIQYF
TRBJ1-1,.,.,TRBV5-1,TGCGCCAGCAGCCCGGACACCACCATGAACACTGAAGCTTTCTTT,CASSPDTTMNTEAFF
TRBJ1-1,.,few,TRBV11-2,TGTGCCAGCAAAGTTGGTGGAGGGCACACTGAAGCTTTCTTT,CASKVGGGHTEAFF
TRBJ2-5,TRBD2,few,TRBV10-1,TGCGCCAGCAGTGAGTCTTCGGGGGGGAAAGAGACCCAGTACTTC,CASSESSGGKETQYF